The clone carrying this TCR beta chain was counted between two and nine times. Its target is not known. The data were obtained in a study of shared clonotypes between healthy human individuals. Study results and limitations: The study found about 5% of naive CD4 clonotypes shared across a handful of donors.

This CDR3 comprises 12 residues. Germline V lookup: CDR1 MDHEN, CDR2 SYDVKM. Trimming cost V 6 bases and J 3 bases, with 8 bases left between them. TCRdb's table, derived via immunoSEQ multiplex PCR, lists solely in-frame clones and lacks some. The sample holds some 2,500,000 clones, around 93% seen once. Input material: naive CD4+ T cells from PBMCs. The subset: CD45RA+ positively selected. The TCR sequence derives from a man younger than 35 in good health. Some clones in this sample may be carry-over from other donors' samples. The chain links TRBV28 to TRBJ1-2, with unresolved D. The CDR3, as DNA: TGTGCCAGCAGCGTAATAGACTATGGCTACACCTTC. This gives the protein CASSVIDYGYTF.